There are many counts of the clone carrying this T cell receptor beta chain. Per germline, CDR1 DFQATT and CDR2 SNEGSKA (reference sequence). The CDR3 loop spans 12 amino acids. The V end lost 7 bases, the J end lost 8 bases, and 15 bases lay between the germline ends. One entry per CDR3 protein results from TCRdb running MiXCR on the RT-PCR reads. The sample comprises 650,000 to 800,000 distinct CDR3 sequences, around 14% of which are singletons, and about 3.9% rests with the top ten. Sample: memory CD4+ T cells from blood. The clonotype originates from a female donor in good health, serving as a healthy control. The V call is TRBV20-1, the J call TRBJ2-1; unclear D gene. CDR3 protein: CSVPWVQHEQFF. The CDR3 bases are TGCAGTGTCCCGTGGGTGCAGCATGAGCAGTTCTTC.